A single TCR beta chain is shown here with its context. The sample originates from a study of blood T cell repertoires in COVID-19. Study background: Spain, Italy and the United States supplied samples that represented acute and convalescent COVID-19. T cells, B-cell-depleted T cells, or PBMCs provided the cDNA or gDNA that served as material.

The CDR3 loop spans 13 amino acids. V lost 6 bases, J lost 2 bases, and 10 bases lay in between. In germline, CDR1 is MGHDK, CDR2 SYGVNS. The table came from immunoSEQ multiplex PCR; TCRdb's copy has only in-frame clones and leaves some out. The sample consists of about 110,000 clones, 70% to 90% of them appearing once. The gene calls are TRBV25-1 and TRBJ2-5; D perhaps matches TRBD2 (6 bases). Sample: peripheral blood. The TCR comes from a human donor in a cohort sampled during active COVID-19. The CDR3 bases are TGTGCCAGCAGGGGCGCGGGGCAAGAGACCCAGTACTTC. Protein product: CASRGAGQETQYF.